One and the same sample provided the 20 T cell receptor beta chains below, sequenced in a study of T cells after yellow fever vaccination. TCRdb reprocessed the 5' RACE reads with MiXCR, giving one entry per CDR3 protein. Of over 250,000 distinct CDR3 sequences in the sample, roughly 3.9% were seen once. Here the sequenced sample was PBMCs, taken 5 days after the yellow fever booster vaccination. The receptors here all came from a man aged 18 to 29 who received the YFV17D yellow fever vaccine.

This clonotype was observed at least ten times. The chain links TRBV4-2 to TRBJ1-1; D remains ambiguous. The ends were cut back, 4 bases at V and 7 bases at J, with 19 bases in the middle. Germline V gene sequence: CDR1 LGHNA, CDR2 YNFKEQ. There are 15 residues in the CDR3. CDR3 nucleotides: TGTGCCAGCAGCCTCGAATATGGGATCTCGGGTGAAGCTTTCTTT. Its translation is CASSLEYGISGEAFF.

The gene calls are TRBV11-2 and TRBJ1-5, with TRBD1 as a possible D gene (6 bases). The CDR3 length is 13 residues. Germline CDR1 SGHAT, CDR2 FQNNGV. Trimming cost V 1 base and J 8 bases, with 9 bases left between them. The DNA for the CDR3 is TGTGCCAGCAGCTTAGGGGGGCTGGAGCCCCAGCATTTT. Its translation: CASSLGGLEPQHF.

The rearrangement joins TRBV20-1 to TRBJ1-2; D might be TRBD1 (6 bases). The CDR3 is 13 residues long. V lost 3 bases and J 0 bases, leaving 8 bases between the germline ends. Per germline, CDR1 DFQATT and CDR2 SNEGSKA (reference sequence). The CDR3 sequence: CSASQGTNYGYTF. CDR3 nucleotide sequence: TGCAGTGCTAGCCAGGGGACTAACTATGGCTACACCTTC.

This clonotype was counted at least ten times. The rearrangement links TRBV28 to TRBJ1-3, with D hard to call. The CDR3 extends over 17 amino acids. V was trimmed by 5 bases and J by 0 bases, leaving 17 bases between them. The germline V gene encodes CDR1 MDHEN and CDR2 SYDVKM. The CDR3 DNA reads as TGTGCCAGCAGTCCGACCCTGGGCAGATTCTCTGGAAACACCATATATTTT. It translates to CASSPTLGRFSGNTIYF.

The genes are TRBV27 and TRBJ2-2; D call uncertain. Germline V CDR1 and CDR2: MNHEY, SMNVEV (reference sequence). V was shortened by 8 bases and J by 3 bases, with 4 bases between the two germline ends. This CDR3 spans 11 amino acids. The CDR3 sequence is CASADTGELFF. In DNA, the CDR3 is TGTGCCAGCGCGGACACCGGGGAGCTGTTTTTT.

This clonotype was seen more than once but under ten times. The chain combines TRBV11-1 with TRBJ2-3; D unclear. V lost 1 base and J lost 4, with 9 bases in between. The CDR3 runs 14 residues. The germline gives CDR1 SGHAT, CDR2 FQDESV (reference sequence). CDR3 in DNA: TGTGCCAGCAGCTTAGAAATTCGGGCAGATACGCAGTATTTT. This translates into CASSLEIRADTQYF.

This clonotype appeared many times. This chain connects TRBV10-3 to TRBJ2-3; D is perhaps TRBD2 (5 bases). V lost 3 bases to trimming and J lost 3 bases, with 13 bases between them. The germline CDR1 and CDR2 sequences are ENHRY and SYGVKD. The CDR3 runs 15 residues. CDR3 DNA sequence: TGTGCCATCAGTGACAGAGGCCCGGGGACAGATACGCAGTATTTT. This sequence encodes CAISDRGPGTDTQYF.

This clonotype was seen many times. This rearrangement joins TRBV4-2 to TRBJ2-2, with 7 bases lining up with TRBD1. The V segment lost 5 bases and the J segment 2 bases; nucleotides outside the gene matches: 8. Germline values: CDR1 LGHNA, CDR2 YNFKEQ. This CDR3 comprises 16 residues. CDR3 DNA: TGTGCCAGCAGCAAGGATGGACAGGTTAACACCGGGGAGCTGTTTTTT. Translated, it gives CASSKDGQVNTGELFF.

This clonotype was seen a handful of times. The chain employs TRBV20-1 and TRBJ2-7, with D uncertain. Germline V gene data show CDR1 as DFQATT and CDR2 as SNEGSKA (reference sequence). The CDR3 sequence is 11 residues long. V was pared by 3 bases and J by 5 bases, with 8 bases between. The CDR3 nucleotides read TGCAGTGCTAGTCTCCCCAACGAGCAGTACTTC. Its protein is CSASLPNEQYF.

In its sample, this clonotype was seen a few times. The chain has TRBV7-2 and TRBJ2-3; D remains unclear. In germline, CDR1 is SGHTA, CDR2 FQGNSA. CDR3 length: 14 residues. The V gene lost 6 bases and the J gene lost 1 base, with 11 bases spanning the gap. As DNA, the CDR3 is TGTGCCAGCAGTCCCCGTGTGGGCACAGATACGCAGTATTTT. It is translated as CASSPRVGTDTQYF.

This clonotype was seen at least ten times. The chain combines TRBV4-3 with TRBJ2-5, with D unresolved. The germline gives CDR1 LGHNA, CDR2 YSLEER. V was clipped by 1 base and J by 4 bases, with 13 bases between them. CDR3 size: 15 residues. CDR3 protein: CASSQVAGFGETQYF. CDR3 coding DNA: TGCGCCAGCAGCCAAGTCGCCGGATTCGGAGAGACCCAGTACTTC.

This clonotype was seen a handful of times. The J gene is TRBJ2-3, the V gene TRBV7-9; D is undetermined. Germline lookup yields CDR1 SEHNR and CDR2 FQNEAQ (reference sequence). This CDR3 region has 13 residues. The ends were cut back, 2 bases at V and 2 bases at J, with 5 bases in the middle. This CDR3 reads CASSLKSTDTQYF. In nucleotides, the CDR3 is TGTGCCAGCAGCTTAAAGTCCACAGATACGCAGTATTTT.

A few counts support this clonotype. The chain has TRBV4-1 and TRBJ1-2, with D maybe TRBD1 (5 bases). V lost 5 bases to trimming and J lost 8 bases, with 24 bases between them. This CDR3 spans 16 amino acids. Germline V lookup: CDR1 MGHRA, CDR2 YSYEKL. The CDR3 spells CASSFTDMTAGRGYTF. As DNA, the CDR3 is TGCGCCAGCAGCTTTACCGACATGACAGCAGGCCGCGGCTACACCTTC.

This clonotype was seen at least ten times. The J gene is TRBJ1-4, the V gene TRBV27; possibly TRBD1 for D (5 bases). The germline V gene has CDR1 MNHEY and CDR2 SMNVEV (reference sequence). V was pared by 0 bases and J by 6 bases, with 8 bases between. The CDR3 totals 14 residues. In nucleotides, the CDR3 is TGTGCCAGCAGTTTATCGCGGGGGGATGAAAAACTGTTTTTT. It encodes CASSLSRGDEKLFF. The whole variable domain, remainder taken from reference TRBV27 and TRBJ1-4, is EAQVTQNPRYLITVTGKKLTVTCSQNMNHEYMSWYRQDPGLGLRQIYYSMNVEVTDKGDVPEGYKVSRKEKRNFPLILESPSPNQTSLYFCASSLSRGDEKLFFGSGTQLSVL.

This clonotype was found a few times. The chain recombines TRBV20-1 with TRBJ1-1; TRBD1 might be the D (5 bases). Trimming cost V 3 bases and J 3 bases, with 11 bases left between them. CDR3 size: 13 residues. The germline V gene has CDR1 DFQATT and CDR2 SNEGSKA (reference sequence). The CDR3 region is CSARAGMDTEAFF. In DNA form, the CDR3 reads TGCAGTGCTAGGGCAGGGATGGACACTGAAGCTTTCTTT.

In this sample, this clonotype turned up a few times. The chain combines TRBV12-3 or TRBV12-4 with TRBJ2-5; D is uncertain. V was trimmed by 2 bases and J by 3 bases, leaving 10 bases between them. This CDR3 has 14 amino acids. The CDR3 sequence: CASSLLGREETQYF. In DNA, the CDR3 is TGTGCCAGCAGTTTATTGGGCAGAGAAGAGACCCAGTACTTC.

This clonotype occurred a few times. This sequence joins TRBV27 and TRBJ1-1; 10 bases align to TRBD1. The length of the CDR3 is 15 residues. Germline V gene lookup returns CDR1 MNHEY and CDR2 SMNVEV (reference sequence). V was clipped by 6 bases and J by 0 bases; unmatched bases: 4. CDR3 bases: TGTGCCAGCAGGTGGGACAGGGGTTTGAACACTGAAGCTTTCTTT. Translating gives CASRWDRGLNTEAFF.

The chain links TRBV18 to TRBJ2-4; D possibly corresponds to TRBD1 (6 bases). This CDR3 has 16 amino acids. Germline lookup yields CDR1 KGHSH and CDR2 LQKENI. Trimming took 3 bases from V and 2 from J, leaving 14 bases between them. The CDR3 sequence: CASSPIRGEPKNIQYF. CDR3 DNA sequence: TGTGCCAGCTCACCGATCAGGGGAGAACCCAAAAACATTCAGTACTTC.

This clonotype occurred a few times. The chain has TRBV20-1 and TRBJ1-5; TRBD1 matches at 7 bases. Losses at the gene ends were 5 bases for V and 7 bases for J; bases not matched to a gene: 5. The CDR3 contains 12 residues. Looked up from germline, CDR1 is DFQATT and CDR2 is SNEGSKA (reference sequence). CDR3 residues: CSAYRGTQPQHF. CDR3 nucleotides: TGCAGTGCTTACAGGGGTACCCAGCCCCAGCATTTT.

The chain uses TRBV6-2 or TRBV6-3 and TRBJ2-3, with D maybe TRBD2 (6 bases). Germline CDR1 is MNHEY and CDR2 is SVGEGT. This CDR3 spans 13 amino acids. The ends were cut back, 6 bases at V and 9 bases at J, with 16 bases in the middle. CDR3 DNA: TGTGCCAGCAGCTGGACTACTACCACAACGCAGTATTTT. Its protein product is CASSWTTTTTQYF.